The source of this TCR beta chain is a study of cytomegalovirus exposure and HLA in healthy donors (dated 2017 in TCRdb). Concerning the study at large: In an earlier analysis of approximately 640 of the donors, about 260 Gb of sequence data and 90 million to 120 million unique TCR beta sequences from 180 million or so T cells were reported. The study profiled the T cell repertoires of more than 500 subjects by immunosequencing and related them to cytomegalovirus serostatus. Donor age, sex, ethnicity and CMV serostatus were compiled together with the repertoire data. An early release covering 550 to 700 HLA-typed donors comprised approximately 290 gigabases of sequencing data and around 80 million unique TCR sequences. Class I and class II HLA loci were covered by the typing at four-digit resolution. The number of donors typed differed by locus, with 629-630 for A, B, C, DRB1 and DQB1, more than 500 for DQA1, about 610 for DPA1, and about 450 for DPB1. Among about 360 genotyped donors of the cohort, an average of approximately 250,000 unique TCR beta nucleotide sequences were sequenced per donor, around a sixth of them non-productive. Because of strong linkage in the cohort, five DR-DQ haplotypes were treated as single units for association and clustering. Every repertoire in the discovery cohort had been generated on one and the same sequencing platform. Rather than drawing on any new phenotypic data, the later analysis identified candidate immune exposures from TCR beta sequences and the way those sequences occurred across donors. Of the 350 to 400 genotyped donors, about 80% fell in the genetic ancestry cluster associated with self-reported Caucasian donors. An earlier analysis of approximately 640 of the donors applied high-throughput TCR beta sequencing to assess whether each TCR beta V gene segment acted as functional or pseudogenic. The aim of the study was to test whether cataloging public T cell receptors could identify signatures of past pathogen exposure. A later analysis re-examined previously published TCR beta repertoires from roughly 650 donors and added high-resolution HLA genotyping to investigate patterns of TCR occurrence. A later genetic analysis took genome-wide SNP genotypes for about three fifths of the 666 donors and used that subset as a discovery cohort. The study combined high-throughput TCR immunosequencing, statistical association of individual TCRs with disease status, and machine learning to predict cytomegalovirus infection status. In addition to the first cohort of approximately 670 subjects, a separate validation cohort of around 110 different subjects was used. The study at large found these results: A later analysis found that most CMV-associated TCR beta chains appeared HLA-restricted, with HLA associations seemingly driven largely by CMV exposure. The classifier was reported to diagnose cytomegalovirus status with high specificity and sensitivity in both the original cohort and the validation cohort. Most TCR sequences were seen in very few donors, while some public TCRs were found in many individuals. Correlated functional status among segregating V segments might reflect linkage disequilibrium, but an unknown experimental factor could not be ruled out. Because HLA typing was missing for some donors at each locus, association tests included only the typed subset. Over 15 rarely observed V segments, including chromosome 9 orphons, were excluded from the earlier analysis of several hundred of the donors because counts were too low. This cohort had only TCR beta chains sequenced, and the lack of alpha or paired-chain data limited which features could be detected. In a later genetic analysis, a missense DCLRE1C variant was associated with V-gene and J-gene trimming of TCR beta chains, and the association was replicated in an independent cohort. Presence/absence analyses assumed roughly uniform sequencing depth across donors, an assumption that may not hold. In a later analysis, some 17,000 TCR beta sequences were associated with specific HLA alleles at a false discovery rate of 0.05. Some IMGT-functional V segments, including TRBV6-2 and TRBV6-3, could not be distinguished by the 87-base-pair reads and were therefore excluded. A cluster of highly shared sequence variants was judged likely to be a technical artifact of the sequencing pipeline. A total of about 180 TCR beta chains were listed by the study as associated with cytomegalovirus. In an earlier analysis of around 500 of the donors, most TCR beta V segments appeared in productive rearrangements about 87% or about 30% of the time, broadly matching IMGT annotations. Three of the identified cytomegalovirus-associated TCR beta chains were confirmed in vitro to be specific for cytomegalovirus antigens. A further reported finding was that TCR beta sequences accurately predicted the HLA-A and HLA-B alleles for most subjects in the first cohort. Compared with equally common non-associated chains, HLA-associated TCR beta chains in a later analysis were more clonally expanded and had lower generation probabilities. Compared with the roughly 700-donor mean, donors in an Asian-associated ancestry cluster had fewer N-insertions in productive TCRs, according to a later genetic analysis. In a later analysis, several top co-occurrence clusters were reported to appear linked to parvovirus B19, influenza, CMV and Epstein-Barr virus. The authors suggested that the approach could potentially be generalized to other disease states and immunological phenotypes. CMV serostatus was the only immune exposure information available for the cohort. When HLA alleles, especially DR and DQ, strongly co-occurred, TCR associations were difficult to assign to individual alleles. In a later analysis, the rate of TCR association differed among HLA loci, with DRB1 alleles having the most associated TCRs and HLA-C alleles having the fewest.

The protocol used for the library was the immunoSEQ multiplex PCR assay. The multiplex PCR relied on a mix of 60 forward primers for TCR Vbeta segments and 13 reverse primers for TCR Jbeta segments. Amplification of the CDR3 region of rearranged TCR beta genes was performed with a multiplex PCR assay on genomic DNA. Amplified TCR beta libraries were sequenced as 87-base-pair reads on the Illumina HiSeq System. The published analysis was carried out like this. A later analysis counted some 80 million unique TCR beta chains across the approximately 700 repertoires, and roughly 11 million of these chains were shared by at least two donors. Raw reads were error-corrected and collapsed into unique sequences with a nearest-neighbor algorithm that merged closely related sequences to remove PCR and sequencing errors. To assign V, D and J gene segments, CDR3 sequences were aligned to IMGT reference sequences. For a sequence to be retained, a match of at least six nucleotides was required to both a V gene segment and a J gene segment. A rearrangement counted as productive if the CDR3 had no stop codons and remained in frame with V and J, and every other rearrangement counted as non-productive. CDR3 was defined according to IMGT convention as the region running from the second conserved V-encoded cysteine to the conserved J-encoded phenylalanine. In an earlier analysis of more than 550 of the donors, sequences lacking an unambiguous match to a single V gene segment were excluded. An earlier analysis of 550 to 650 of the donors classified V segments as functional when productive rearrangements were above 56.7% and as segregating when the standard deviation between donors was above 5%. To diagnose cytomegalovirus status from the catalog of TCR beta chain sequences, a statistical classification framework was built. In a later analysis, V and J genes were assigned by comparing TCR nucleotide sequences against IMGT/GENE-DB human TR gene sequences. In a later analysis, CDR3 sequences and most-parsimonious VDJ recombination scenarios were assigned using the TCRdist pipeline. In a later analysis, each TCR beta chain was defined by its CDR3 amino acid sequence together with its V-gene family, and reads lacking a unique V-gene family were excluded. To address suspected cross-contamination and a sequencing artifact, a later analysis removed around 600 highly shared, low-generation-probability nucleotide sequences. For each public chain, a later analysis derived a clonal expansion index from normalized ranks of inferred template counts within each repertoire. Generation probabilities in a later analysis came from a VDJ recombination model fitted to out-of-frame rearrangements, and those results were checked against IGoR. In a later analysis, TCR-TCR, TCR-HLA and TCR-CMV co-occurrence was scored with hypergeometric tests, and a repertoire-size bias correction was applied to TCR pairs. In a later analysis, false discovery rates were estimated by permuting HLA or CMV assignments 20 times. In a later analysis, co-occurring TCRs were grouped with DBSCAN, and TCRdist sequence similarity was added when clustering was performed within HLA-allele-positive subsets. For co-occurrence clustering, repertoires with fewer than 30,000 or more than 120,000 public chains were excluded, along with roughly 5 repertoires with anomalous nucleotide sharing. TCRdb mirrors the immuneACCESS table, restricted to in-frame sequences. Some clones are absent from its copies; in checked studies, under half trace to an unresolved V gene, and the reason for the others is unknown. V and J calls and clone size follow that table, whereas D and trimming were derived from the DNA. The sample table records 150,000 to 200,000 clones; about 82% of these occur just once. The top ten clones comprise about 2.4% of the sample.

The CDR3, cysteine through phenylalanine, is 18 amino acids long. The sequence is cut down to CDR3 DNA, 54 bases in frame from base 1. V is pruned by 0 bases and J by 0 bases, leaving 4 bases of the junction without a gene match. CDR1 is given as LNHNV and CDR2 as YYDKDF, both from the germline V gene (reference sequence). The cohort comprised several hundred healthy bone marrow donors. At the time of sampling, all cohort members were nominally healthy, though unrecorded immune exposures were likely present. The donor was CMV seronegative and belonged to the group of 350 or so seronegative cohort members. A peripheral blood sample was collected from each donor, and TCR beta sequencing was performed on peripheral blood mononuclear cells. Genomic DNA was extracted from the blood cell samples with the Qiagen DNeasy Blood Extraction Kit. Concerning this clone itself: What this receptor recognizes is not known. No much larger clone is present one base from it, and per-base qualities are unavailable.

Sequenced: PBMCs. The rearrangement joined TRBV15 to TRBJ2-3, with TRBD2 matching 12 junction bases. The sequence was obtained from a male donor in good health and CMV-seronegative. CDR3 region: CATSRDMGLAGSTDTQYF. The DNA reads TGTGCCACCAGCAGAGATATGGGACTAGCGGGTAGCACAGATACGCAGTATTTT.